The rows below give T cell receptor beta chains drawn from one sample of a study of patients and donors after allogeneic stem cell transplantation. TCRdb called the RT-PCR reads again in MiXCR, with one record for every CDR3 protein. The table has roughly 960,000 distinct CDR3 sequences, approximately 19% seen once; the top ten hold around 6%. The sample was blood, either unsorted or a sorted T cell fraction (not recorded which). These receptor sequences come from a human donor who was either an allogeneic HSCT recipient or a stem cell or donor lymphocyte infusion donor (not recorded which). It is not recorded whose cells these are; they may come from a transplant donor. CDR3s include the opening cysteine and the closing phenylalanine or tryptophan. A D gene is named only where the DNA matches it firmly. The size of a clone is reported for some rows only, either as once, few or many, or as a class for expanded clones.

TRBJ1-5 | TRBV29-1 | - | - | CSVAGKGQPQNF | TGCAGCGTTGCAGGCAAGGGCCAGCCCCAGAATTTT
TRBJ2-3 | TRBV6-2/TRBV6-3 | many | - | CASSYSTGGPDTQYF | TGTGCCAGCAGTTACTCGACAGGAGGCCCAGATACGCAGTATTTT
TRBJ1-1 | TRBV19 | - | - | CASMSRAMQNTEAFF | TGTGCCAGTATGAGCCGGGCGATGCAGAACACTGAAGCTTTCTTT
TRBJ1-5 | TRBV9 | few | TRBD1 | CASSVGQGSNQPQHF | TGTGCCAGCAGCGTCGGACAGGGGAGCAATCAGCCCCAGCATTTT
TRBJ2-1 | TRBV4-3 | few | - | CASSQEEKWSSYNEQFF | TGCGCCAGCAGCCAAGAGGAGAAGTGGAGCTCCTACAATGAGCAGTTCTTC
TRBJ2-5 | TRBV18 | - | - | CASSPQAGNQETQYF | TGTGCCAGCTCACCACAGGCCGGGAATCAAGAGACCCAGTACTTC
TRBJ2-2 | TRBV6-1 | - | TRBD1 | CASGRQGAGGELFF | TGTGCCAGTGGGAGACAGGGGGCGGGCGGGGAGCTGTTTTTT
TRBJ1-1 | TRBV27 | - | - | CASSRVPPEAFF | TGTGCCAGCAGTCGCGTCCCTCCCGAAGCTTTCTTT
TRBJ2-2 | TRBV20-1 | - | - | CSASQRGNTGELFF | TGCAGTGCTAGTCAAAGGGGGAACACCGGGGAGCTGTTTTTT
TRBJ1-1 | TRBV29-1 | - | TRBD1 | CSTAYRGVTEAFF | TGCAGCACTGCCTACAGGGGGGTCACTGAAGCTTTCTTT
TRBJ2-5 | TRBV3-1 | few | TRBD2 | CASSQPTSGEETQYF | TGTGCCAGCAGCCAACCTACTAGCGGAGAAGAGACCCAGTACTTC
TRBJ2-1 | TRBV5-1 | many | - | CASSLDRSSYNEQFF | TGTGCCAGCAGTTTAGACCGGAGCTCCTACAATGAGCAGTTCTTC
TRBJ1-5 | TRBV5-1 | few | - | CASSLNWGGDQPQHF | TGCGCCAGCAGCTTGAATTGGGGAGGAGATCAGCCCCAGCATTTT
TRBJ2-2 | TRBV18 | - | - | CASSPVRTSNTGELFF | TGTGCCAGCTCACCGGTCCGGACCTCGAACACCGGGGAGCTGTTTTTT
TRBJ1-2 | TRBV6-2/TRBV6-3 | - | TRBD1 | CASSGPTGRIYGYTF | TGTGCCAGCAGCGGGCCGACAGGGAGGATCTATGGCTACACCTTC
TRBJ2-3 | TRBV11-1 | few | - | CASSRRLPGHTDTQYF | TGTGCCAGCAGCCGGCGTTTGCCGGGACATACAGATACGCAGTATTTT
TRBJ2-7 | TRBV4-3 | few | TRBD1 | CASSQKGGQGTYEQYF | TGCGCCAGCAGCCAAAAGGGGGGACAGGGGACCTACGAGCAGTACTTC
TRBJ2-3 | TRBV6-1 | - | - | CASTTPGTDTQYF | TGTGCCAGCACCACCCCCGGGACAGATACGCAGTATTTT
TRBJ1-5 | TRBV19 | - | - | CASSIENGVGSNQPQHF | TGTGCCAGTAGTATAGAGAACGGGGTGGGTAGCAATCAGCCCCAGCATTTT
TRBJ1-5 | TRBV20-1 | - | TRBD1 | CSATGTGKNQPQHF | TGCAGTGCGACCGGGACAGGGAAAAATCAGCCCCAGCATTTT
TRBJ2-7 | TRBV20-1 | - | TRBD2 | CSARGLAIYEQYF | TGCAGTGCTCGGGGACTAGCGATCTACGAGCAGTACTTC
TRBJ2-7 | TRBV24-1 | few | - | CATSDPGAYEQYF | TGTGCCACCAGTGATCCGGGGGCCTACGAGCAGTACTTC
TRBJ2-1 | TRBV28 | - | - | CASSQREQFF | TGTGCCAGCAGTCAAAGAGAGCAGTTCTTC
TRBJ2-7 | TRBV6-1 | few | TRBD1 | CASGKRQGYVQYF | TGTGCCAGCGGAAAAAGACAGGGTTATGTGCAGTACTTC
TRBJ2-7 | TRBV2 | - | - | CASSEPHRFYNEQYF | TGTGCCAGCAGTGAACCACACAGGTTTTATAACGAGCAGTACTTC